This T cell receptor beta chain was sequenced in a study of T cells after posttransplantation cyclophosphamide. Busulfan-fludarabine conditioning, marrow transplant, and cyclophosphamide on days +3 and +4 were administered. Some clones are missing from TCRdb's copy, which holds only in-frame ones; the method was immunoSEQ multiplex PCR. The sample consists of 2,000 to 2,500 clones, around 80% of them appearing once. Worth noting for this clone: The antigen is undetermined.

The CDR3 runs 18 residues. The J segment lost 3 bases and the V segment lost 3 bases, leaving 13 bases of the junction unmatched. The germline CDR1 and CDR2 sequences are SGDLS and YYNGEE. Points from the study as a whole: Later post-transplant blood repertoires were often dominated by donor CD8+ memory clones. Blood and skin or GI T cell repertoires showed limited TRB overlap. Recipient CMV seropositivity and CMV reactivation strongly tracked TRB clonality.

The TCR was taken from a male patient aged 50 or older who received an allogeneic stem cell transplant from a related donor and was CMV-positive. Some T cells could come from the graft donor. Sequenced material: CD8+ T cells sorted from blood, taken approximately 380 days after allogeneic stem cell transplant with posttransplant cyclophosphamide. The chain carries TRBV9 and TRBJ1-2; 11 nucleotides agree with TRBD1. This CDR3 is CASSAARTGGAGDYGYTF. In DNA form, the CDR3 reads TGTGCCAGCAGCGCGGCCCGGACAGGGGGCGCGGGGGACTATGGCTACACCTTC.